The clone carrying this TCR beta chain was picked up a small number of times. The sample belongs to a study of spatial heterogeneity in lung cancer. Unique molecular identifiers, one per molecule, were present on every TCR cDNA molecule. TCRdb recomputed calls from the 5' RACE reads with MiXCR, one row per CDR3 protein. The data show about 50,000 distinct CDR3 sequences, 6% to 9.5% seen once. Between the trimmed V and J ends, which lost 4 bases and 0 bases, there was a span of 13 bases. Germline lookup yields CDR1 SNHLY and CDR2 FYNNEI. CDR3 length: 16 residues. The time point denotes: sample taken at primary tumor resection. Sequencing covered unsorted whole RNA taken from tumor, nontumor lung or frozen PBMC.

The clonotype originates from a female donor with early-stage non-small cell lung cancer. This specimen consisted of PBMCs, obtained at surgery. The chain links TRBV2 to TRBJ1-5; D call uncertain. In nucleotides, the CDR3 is TGTGCCAGCAGTGTTGGCAGTCCAATTAGCAATCAGCCCCAGCATTTT. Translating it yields CASSVGSPISNQPQHF.